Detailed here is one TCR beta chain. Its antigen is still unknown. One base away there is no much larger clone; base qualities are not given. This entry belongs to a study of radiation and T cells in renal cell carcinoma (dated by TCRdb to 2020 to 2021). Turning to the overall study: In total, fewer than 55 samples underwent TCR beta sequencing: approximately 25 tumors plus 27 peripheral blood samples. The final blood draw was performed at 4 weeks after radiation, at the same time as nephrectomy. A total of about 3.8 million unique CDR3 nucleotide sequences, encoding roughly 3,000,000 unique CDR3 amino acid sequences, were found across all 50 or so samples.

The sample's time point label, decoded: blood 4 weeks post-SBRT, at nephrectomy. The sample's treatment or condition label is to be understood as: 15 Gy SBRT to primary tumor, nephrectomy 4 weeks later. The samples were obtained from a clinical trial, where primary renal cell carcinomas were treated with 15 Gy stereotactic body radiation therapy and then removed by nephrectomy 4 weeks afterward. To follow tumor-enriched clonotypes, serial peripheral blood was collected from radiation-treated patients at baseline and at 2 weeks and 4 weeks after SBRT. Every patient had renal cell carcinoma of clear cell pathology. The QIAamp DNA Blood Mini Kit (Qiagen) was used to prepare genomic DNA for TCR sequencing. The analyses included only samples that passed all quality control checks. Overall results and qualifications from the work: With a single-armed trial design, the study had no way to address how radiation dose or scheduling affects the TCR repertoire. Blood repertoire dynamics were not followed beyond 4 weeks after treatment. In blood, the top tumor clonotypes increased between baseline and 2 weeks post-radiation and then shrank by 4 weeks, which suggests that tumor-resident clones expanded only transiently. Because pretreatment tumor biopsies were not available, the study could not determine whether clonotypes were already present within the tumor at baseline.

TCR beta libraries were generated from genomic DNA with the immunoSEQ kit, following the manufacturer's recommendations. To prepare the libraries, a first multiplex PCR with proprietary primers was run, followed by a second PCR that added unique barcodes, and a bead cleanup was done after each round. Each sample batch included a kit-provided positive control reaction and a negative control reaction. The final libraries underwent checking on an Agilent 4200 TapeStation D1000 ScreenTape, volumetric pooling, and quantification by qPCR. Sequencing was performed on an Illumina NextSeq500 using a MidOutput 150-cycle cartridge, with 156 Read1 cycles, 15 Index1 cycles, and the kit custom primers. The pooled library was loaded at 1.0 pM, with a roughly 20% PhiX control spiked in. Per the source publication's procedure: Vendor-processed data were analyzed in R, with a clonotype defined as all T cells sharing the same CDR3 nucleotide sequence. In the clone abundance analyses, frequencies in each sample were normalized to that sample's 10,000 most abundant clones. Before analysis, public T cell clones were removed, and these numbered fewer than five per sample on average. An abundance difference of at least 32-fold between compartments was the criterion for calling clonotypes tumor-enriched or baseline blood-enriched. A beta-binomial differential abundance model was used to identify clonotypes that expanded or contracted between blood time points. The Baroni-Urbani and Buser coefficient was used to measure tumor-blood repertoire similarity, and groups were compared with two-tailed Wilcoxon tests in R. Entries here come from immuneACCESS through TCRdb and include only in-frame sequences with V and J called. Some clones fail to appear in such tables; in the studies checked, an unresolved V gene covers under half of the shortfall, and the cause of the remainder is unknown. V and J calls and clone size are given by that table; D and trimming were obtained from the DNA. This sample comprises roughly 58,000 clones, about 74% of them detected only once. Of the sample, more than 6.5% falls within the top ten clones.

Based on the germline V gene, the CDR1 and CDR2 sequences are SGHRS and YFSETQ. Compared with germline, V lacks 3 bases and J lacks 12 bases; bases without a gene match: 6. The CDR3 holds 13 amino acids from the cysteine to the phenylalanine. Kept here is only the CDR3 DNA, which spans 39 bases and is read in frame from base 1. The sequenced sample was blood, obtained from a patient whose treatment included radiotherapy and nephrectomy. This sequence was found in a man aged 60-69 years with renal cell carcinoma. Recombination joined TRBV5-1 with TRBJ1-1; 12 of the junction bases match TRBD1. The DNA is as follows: TGCGCCAGCAGCTCCGGGACAGGGGGCTTTACTTTCTTT. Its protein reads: CASSSGTGGFTFF.